Each of the 29 T cell receptor beta chains below was sequenced from the same sample in a study of blood T cell repertoires in COVID-19. Sequenced by immunoSEQ multiplex PCR; TCRdb stores in-frame clones only, minus some. Of approximately 390,000 clones listed, around 90% are singletons. The sample comprised PBMCs or T cells enriched from blood (not recorded which). Every receptor here comes from a woman aged 40 to 55 with acute COVID-19.

The chain carries TRBV7-6 and TRBJ2-3; tentatively, D is TRBD1 (5 bases). The CDR3 covers 15 residues. Germline assignment: CDR1 SGHVS and CDR2 FNYEAQ. V gave up 2 bases and J gave up 2 bases, with 11 bases separating them. CDR3 sequence (DNA): TGTGCCAGCAGCTTAAATCCAGGGAACACAGATACGCAGTATTTT. As protein: CASSLNPGNTDTQYF.

DNA of the CDR3: TGTGCCAGCACCCCTGGGGGGTATGGCTACACCTTC. Its protein is CASTPGGYGYTF. The rearrangement joins TRBV6-5 to TRBJ1-2, with D possibly matching TRBD1 (5 bases). The germline V gene encodes CDR1 MNHEY and CDR2 SVGAGI. The CDR3 runs 12 residues. V was shortened by 7 bases and J by 5 bases, with 11 bases between the two germline ends.

V gene TRBV2 combines with J gene TRBJ2-7, with D unresolved. This CDR3 is built from 14 residues. Germline V CDR1 and CDR2: SNHLY, FYNNEI. V lost 7 bases, J lost 0 bases, and 13 bases lay in between. The CDR3 nucleotides read TGTGCCAGCACCTCCTTCGCTAACTCCTACGAGCAGTACTTC. Encoded protein: CASTSFANSYEQYF.

This clone has a handful of counts. This chain connects TRBV7-9 to TRBJ2-1; 8 nucleotides agree with TRBD2. The germline V gene has CDR1 SEHNR and CDR2 FQNEAQ (reference sequence). The CDR3 is 16 residues long. Unmatched junction bases numbered 19, after V lost 5 bases and J lost 13 bases. The CDR3 region has the DNA TGTGCCAGCAGCCCACCGGGGGGGGCCCCCGCGCCAGTCCAGTTCTTC. It encodes CASSPPGGAPAPVQFF.

The chain links TRBV3-1 (or the pseudogene TRBV3-2) to TRBJ1-2, with D maybe TRBD1 (5 bases). Per the germline V gene, CDR1 is LGHDT and CDR2 is YNNKEL (reference sequence). This CDR3 is built from 17 residues. V was cut by 1 base and J by 7 bases, with 22 bases left in between. The CDR3 nucleotides are TGTGCCAGCAGCCAAGTCTGGGCCGGGGGACTCCAAGGTGGCTACACCTTC. This translates into CASSQVWAGGLQGGYTF.

This clone has just a few counts. The chain employs TRBV4-1 and TRBJ1-1; 11 bases align to TRBD1. This CDR3 is built from 18 residues. V dropped 10 bases and J dropped 6; count of bases not matched to a gene: 22. Germline V gives CDR1 MGHRA, CDR2 YSYEKL. The CDR3 DNA reads TGCGCCACCTCCCGGGGGATAGCGGGACAGGGGGGCTCCCCTGAAGCTTTCTTT. Residues: CATSRGIAGQGGSPEAFF.

This chain uses TRBV27 with TRBJ1-4; D is ambiguous. Germline loops: CDR1 MNHEY, CDR2 SMNVEV (reference sequence). The CDR3 totals 13 residues. Trimming took off 1 base at V and 5 bases at J, with 5 bases between the two ends. The CDR3 spells CASSLYLNEKLFF. In nucleotides, the CDR3 is TGTGCCAGCAGTTTATACCTAAATGAAAAACTGTTTTTT.

The chain employs TRBV2 and TRBJ1-2; 11 positions agree with TRBD1. V shed 3 bases, J shed 8 bases, and the junction held 8 bases outside the gene matches. Germline CDR1 and CDR2: SNHLY and FYNNEI. The CDR3 totals 15 residues. In DNA, the CDR3 is TGTGCCAGCAGTGAGCACCCGGGACAGGGGGACGGCTACACCTTC. This codes for CASSEHPGQGDGYTF.

The genes are TRBV6-1 and TRBJ2-7; TRBD2 might be the D (7 bases). The V gene lost 0 bases and the J gene lost 5 bases, with 14 bases spanning the gap. This CDR3 spans 15 amino acids. Germline-derived CDR1 and CDR2 are MNHNS and SASEGT. DNA of the CDR3: TGTGCCAGCAGTGAAGCGTGGGGGGGCCGGGACGAGCAGTACTTC. Translated: CASSEAWGGRDEQYF.

The chain links TRBV7-2 to TRBJ1-1, with a weak D call TRBD1 (6 bases). CDR1 SGHTA and CDR2 FQGNSA come from the germline V gene. CDR3 length: 15 residues. The V end was cut by 1 base, the J end by 4 bases, with 13 bases between. In DNA form, the CDR3 reads TGTGCCAGCAGCTTAGACGTGACAGGTAGCACTGAAGCTTTCTTT. Amino acids: CASSLDVTGSTEAFF.

The CDR3 protein is CASSFDLHGQETQYF. The CDR3 DNA is TGTGCCAGCAGCTTTGACCTCCACGGGCAAGAGACCCAGTACTTC. The chain joins TRBV5-8 to TRBJ2-5; D ambiguous. CDR1 and CDR2 from the germline V gene are SGHTS and YDEGEE. The ends were cut back, 2 bases at V and 2 bases at J, with 13 bases in the middle. The CDR3 has 15 residues.

The chain carries TRBV29-1 and TRBJ2-1; 10 bases match TRBD1. J gave up 0 bases and V 5 bases, and 7 bases lay outside the gene matches. This CDR3 comprises 16 residues. Germline values: CDR1 SQVTM, CDR2 ANQGSEA. Written as DNA, the CDR3 is TGCAGCGTTATACCCGGGACAGGGGTCTCCTACAATGAGCAGTTCTTC. Its translation: CSVIPGTGVSYNEQFF.

This chain uses TRBV2 with TRBJ1-2; TRBD1 might be the D (6 bases). The V end was cut by 7 bases, the J end by 8 bases, with 20 bases between. Germline CDR1 is SNHLY and CDR2 is FYNNEI. The CDR3 extends over 14 amino acids. This CDR3 is CASTRGGRGRGYTF. DNA for the CDR3: TGTGCCAGCACCCGAGGGGGTAGGGGTCGGGGCTACACCTTC. Variable domain in full (rest from reference TRBV2 and TRBJ1-2): EPEVTQTPSHQVTQMGQEVILRCVPISNHLYFYWYRQILGQKVEFLVSFYNNEISEKSEIFDDQFSVERPDGSNFTLKIRSTKLEDSAMYFCASTRGGRGRGYTFGSGTRLTVV.

This rearrangement joins TRBV30 to TRBJ2-5; tentative D call: TRBD1 (6 bases). CDR3 length equals 14 residues. Germline V gives CDR1 GTSNPN, CDR2 SVGIG (reference sequence). V lost 4 bases and J lost 5, with 17 bases in between. The CDR3 is CAWTQGMAEETQYF. CDR3 DNA: TGTGCCTGGACCCAGGGGATGGCGGAGGAGACCCAGTACTTC.

This clone was counted once. The chain carries TRBV12-3 or TRBV12-4 and TRBJ2-1, with a tentative D call TRBD1 (5 bases). V lost 6 bases and J 9 bases, leaving 15 bases between the germline ends. The CDR3 runs to 13 residues. CDR3 coding DNA: TGTGCCAGCAGCAGGGTTTCTCGTGTTGAGCAGTTCTTC. Its translation: CASSRVSRVEQFF.

This clone was counted a few times. The V and J genes are TRBV5-4 and TRBJ2-2; a weak D match, TRBD2 (5 bases). Germline-derived CDR1 and CDR2 are SGHNT and YYREEE (reference sequence). Trimming left V 2 bases short and J 2 bases short, with 13 bases between. CDR3 length: 16 amino acids. The CDR3 bases are TGTGCCAGCAGCTTCCGTCCGGGATCCAACACCGGGGAGCTGTTTTTT. As protein: CASSFRPGSNTGELFF. Full variable domain (remainder filled in from reference TRBV5-4 and TRBJ2-2): ETGVTQSPTHLIKTRGQQVTLRCSSQSGHNTVSWYQQALGQGPQFIFQYYREEENGRGNFPPRFSGLQFPNYSSELNVNALELDDSALYLCASSFRPGSNTGELFFGEGSRLTVL.

There are a few counts of this clone. Different DNA sequences within this sample yield the same CDR3. CDR3 protein: CASSQAGAAYEQYF. The CDR3 DNA follows: TGCGCCAGCAGCCAAGCAGGGGCCGCCTACGAGCAGTACTTC. This chain uses TRBV4-1 with TRBJ2-7; TRBD1 might be the D (6 bases). Trimming stripped 1 base from V and 2 bases from J, with 9 bases between. Germline V gene sequence: CDR1 MGHRA, CDR2 YSYEKL. The CDR3 is made up of 14 amino acids.

The rearrangement joins TRBV10-3 to TRBJ1-2; tentative D call: TRBD1 (5 bases). The CDR3 has 14 amino acids. Trimming removed 4 bases at V and 4 bases at J, with 13 bases between. In germline, CDR1 is ENHRY, CDR2 SYGVKD. The CDR3 is CAISAIQAPYGYTF. The CDR3 DNA is TGTGCCATCAGTGCCATACAGGCCCCCTATGGCTACACCTTC.

CDR3 coding DNA: TGTGCCAGTAGTATAACAGGGGCGGGCACTGAAGCTTTCTTT. This gives the protein CASSITGAGTEAFF. The chain is built from TRBV19 and TRBJ1-1; TRBD1 agrees at 7 bases. Germline loops: CDR1 LNHDA, CDR2 SQIVND (reference sequence). The CDR3 runs 14 residues. After removal of 2 bases from V and 4 bases from J, the junction contained 4 bases not matched to a gene.

This chain connects TRBV7-9 to TRBJ1-2; 7 bases map to TRBD1. CDR1 is SEHNR, CDR2 FQNEAQ, per germline (reference sequence). V was clipped by 5 bases and J by 1 base; unmatched bases: 7. The CDR3 runs 15 residues. The CDR3 DNA is TGTGCCAGCAGCCCTCGACAGGGTTTTAACTATGGCTACACCTTC. Translated: CASSPRQGFNYGYTF.

This chain links TRBV6-6 with TRBJ1-6; D is undetermined. This CDR3 contains 11 residues. V dropped 7 bases and J dropped 5 bases, with 3 bases sitting between them. The V gene's germline CDR1 is MNHNY and CDR2 SVGAGI (reference sequence). This chain's CDR3 is CASTDNSPLHF. The CDR3 nucleotides read TGTGCCAGCACCGATAATTCACCCCTCCACTTT.

This clone was observed a few times. V is TRBV6-5 and J is TRBJ1-5; D possibly corresponds to TRBD1 (6 bases). The CDR3 consists of 14 residues. Trimming took 8 bases from V and 6 from J, leaving 17 bases between them. Per the germline V gene, CDR1 is MNHEY and CDR2 is SVGAGI. The CDR3 here is CASGGHGLGQPQHF. Written as DNA, the CDR3 is TGTGCCAGCGGGGGACATGGTCTCGGTCAGCCCCAGCATTTT.

The chain recombines TRBV15 with TRBJ1-3, with unresolved D. Germline lookup yields CDR1 LNHNV and CDR2 YYDKDF (reference sequence). The CDR3 has 14 amino acids. V was pared by 1 base and J by 0 bases, with 4 bases between. CDR3 sequence reads: CATSRAGSGNTIYF. The DNA of the CDR3 is TGTGCCACCAGCAGAGCCGGCTCTGGAAACACCATATATTTT.

For the CDR3, the DNA is TGTGCCAGCAGGCAGTACCTAGACAGGGTGAACGAGCAGTACTTC. It yields the protein CASRQYLDRVNEQYF. The chain links TRBV2 to TRBJ2-7, with TRBD1 matching over 7 bases. The CDR3 is 15 residues long. The V segment lost 6 bases and the J segment 5 bases; nucleotides outside the gene matches: 13. Germline-derived CDR1 and CDR2 are SNHLY and FYNNEI. The variable domain in full, completed from reference TRBV2 and TRBJ2-7, reads EPEVTQTPSHQVTQMGQEVILRCVPISNHLYFYWYRQILGQKVEFLVSFYNNEISEKSEIFDDQFSVERPDGSNFTLKIRSTKLEDSAMYFCASRQYLDRVNEQYFGPGTRLTVT.

The rearrangement links TRBV27 to TRBJ1-1; D remains unclear. This CDR3 has 10 residues. Trimming cost V 8 bases and J 11 bases, with 12 bases left between them. The V gene's germline CDR1 is MNHEY and CDR2 SMNVEV (reference sequence). CDR3 amino acids: CASHPSWAFF. The DNA for the CDR3 is TGTGCCAGCCACCCGAGTTGGGCTTTCTTT.

The J gene is TRBJ1-2, the V gene TRBV5-4; D is possibly TRBD1 (6 bases). This CDR3 contains 14 residues. V was clipped by 4 bases and J by 4 bases, with 14 bases between them. The germline V gene has CDR1 SGHNT and CDR2 YYREEE (reference sequence). Here the CDR3 DNA reads TGTGCCAGCAGCGCGACAGGACCGGGCTATGGCTACACCTTC. Translation: CASSATGPGYGYTF.

This clone was recorded a few times. This chain links TRBV6-5 with TRBJ1-1; 8 nucleotides match TRBD1. V was clipped by 6 bases and J by 1 base; unmatched bases: 1. The germline V gene encodes CDR1 MNHEY and CDR2 SVGAGI. CDR3 length: 13 residues. The CDR3, as DNA: TGTGCCAGCAGGGACAGGGAGAACACTGAAGCTTTCTTT. Translating it yields CASRDRENTEAFF.

The rearrangement links TRBV10-3 to TRBJ1-2, with TRBD1 matching 8 bases. The CDR3 sequence is 13 residues long. V shed 8 bases and J 2 bases; nucleotides not matched to a gene: 4. CDR1 is ENHRY and CDR2 is SYGVKD in the germline V gene. CDR3 coding DNA: TGTGCCATCCATACAGGGGGAAACTATGGCTACACCTTC. It yields the protein CAIHTGGNYGYTF.

This chain links TRBV19 with TRBJ2-7; TRBD2 might be the D (6 bases). The CDR3 runs to 16 residues. CDR1 and CDR2 from the germline V gene are LNHDA and SQIVND (reference sequence). Trimming cost V 3 bases and J 5 bases, with 20 bases left between them. Here the CDR3 reads CASSMLASVGHDEQYF. CDR3 DNA sequence: TGTGCCAGTAGTATGCTAGCTAGCGTCGGGCACGACGAGCAGTACTTC.